Listed below are T cell receptor beta chains from one sample, sequenced in a study of shared clonotypes between healthy human individuals. Some clones are missing from TCRdb's copy, which holds only in-frame ones; the method was immunoSEQ multiplex PCR. The sample records more than 150,000 clones, approximately 95% being singletons. The source material was naive CD4+ T cells sorted from blood. The receptors derive from a woman under 40 in good health. Both conserved end residues are part of each CDR3. A D gene is named only where the DNA matches it firmly. Size is stated for part of the rows, as once, few or many counts, or as a class when the clone is expanded.

d_call: NA
clone_size: NA
j_call: TRBJ1-3
v_call: TRBV4-1
cdr3_nt: TGCGCCAGCAGCGGGCACCGGGAGAACACCATATATTTT
cdr3_aa: CASSGHRENTIYF

d_call: NA
clone_size: NA
j_call: TRBJ1-6
v_call: TRBV7-3
cdr3_nt: TGTGCCAGCAGCTTAGGTGGCGGGAATAATTCACCCCTCCACTTT
cdr3_aa: CASSLGGGNNSPLHF

d_call: TRBD2
clone_size: NA
j_call: TRBJ2-7
v_call: TRBV7-6
cdr3_nt: TGTGCCAGCAGCTTAGGTGGAGCGGGGGGCTACGAGCAGTACTTC
cdr3_aa: CASSLGGAGGYEQYF

d_call: TRBD2
clone_size: NA
j_call: TRBJ2-7
v_call: TRBV5-5
cdr3_nt: TGTGCCAGCAGTTTAGGGACTAGCGACTCCTACGAGCAGTACTTC
cdr3_aa: CASSLGTSDSYEQYF

d_call: TRBD2
clone_size: NA
j_call: TRBJ2-1
v_call: TRBV11-3
cdr3_nt: TGTGCCAGCAGCCCCGCAGGTAGCGGGAGGGCCGGGAGTGAGCAGTTCTTC
cdr3_aa: CASSPAGSGRAGSEQFF

d_call: NA
clone_size: NA
j_call: TRBJ2-7
v_call: TRBV27
cdr3_nt: TGTGCCAGCAGTTTAAGGCGGGAATCGACCTACGAGCAGTACTTC
cdr3_aa: CASSLRRESTYEQYF

d_call: TRBD1
clone_size: NA
j_call: TRBJ2-5
v_call: TRBV5-1
cdr3_nt: TGCGCCAGCAGCTTGGGACAGGGCCTGGGAGAGACCCAGTACTTC
cdr3_aa: CASSLGQGLGETQYF

d_call: TRBD2
clone_size: NA
j_call: TRBJ2-1
v_call: TRBV7-3
cdr3_nt: TGTGCCAGCAGCCAATTACTAGCGGGGCTCTCCTACAATGAGCAGTTCTTC
cdr3_aa: CASSQLLAGLSYNEQFF

d_call: NA
clone_size: NA
j_call: TRBJ2-4
v_call: TRBV28
cdr3_nt: TGTGCCAGCAGTCTCCCGACAAGAGCCAAAAACATTCAGTACTTC
cdr3_aa: CASSLPTRAKNIQYF

d_call: NA
clone_size: NA
j_call: TRBJ1-1
v_call: TRBV28
cdr3_nt: TGTGCCAGCAGTTTTGGTATGAACACTGAAGCTTTCTTT
cdr3_aa: CASSFGMNTEAFF

d_call: TRBD2
clone_size: NA
j_call: TRBJ2-7
v_call: TRBV9
cdr3_nt: TGTGCCAGCAGCGTGCTAGCGGAGACAGCCTACGAGCAGTACTTC
cdr3_aa: CASSVLAETAYEQYF

d_call: NA
clone_size: NA
j_call: TRBJ1-4
v_call: TRBV19
cdr3_nt: TGTGCCAGTAGTACAGGCTCGACTAATGAAAAACTGTTTTTT
cdr3_aa: CASSTGSTNEKLFF

d_call: NA
clone_size: few
j_call: TRBJ1-3
v_call: TRBV19
cdr3_nt: TGTGCCAGTATACATAGCTCTGGAAACACCATATATTTT
cdr3_aa: CASIHSSGNTIYF

d_call: TRBD1
clone_size: few
j_call: TRBJ2-7
v_call: TRBV5-5
cdr3_nt: TGTGCCAGCAGCTCGGACAGGACCTACGAGCAGTACTTC
cdr3_aa: CASSSDRTYEQYF

d_call: NA
clone_size: NA
j_call: TRBJ2-1
v_call: TRBV19
cdr3_nt: TGTGCCAGTAGTATAGTTGGTGAGCCAAACAATGAGCAGTTCTTC
cdr3_aa: CASSIVGEPNNEQFF

d_call: NA
clone_size: NA
j_call: TRBJ2-3
v_call: TRBV15
cdr3_nt: TGTGCCACCAGCAGAGGCCCAGGAAGCACAGATACGCAGTATTTT
cdr3_aa: CATSRGPGSTDTQYF

d_call: TRBD2
clone_size: once
j_call: TRBJ2-3
v_call: TRBV5-5
cdr3_nt: TGTGCCAGCAGCTTTCTAGCGGGAGTGAGAGATACGCAGTATTTT
cdr3_aa: CASSFLAGVRDTQYF

d_call: NA
clone_size: NA
j_call: TRBJ2-5
v_call: TRBV5-1
cdr3_nt: TGCGCCAGCAGCTTGGTTTCAGGGGGGTTGGAGACCCAGTACTTC
cdr3_aa: CASSLVSGGLETQYF

d_call: NA
clone_size: once
j_call: TRBJ2-5
v_call: TRBV5-8
cdr3_nt: TGTGCCAGCAGCTTGCAGTACCAAGAGACCCAGTACTTC
cdr3_aa: CASSLQYQETQYF

d_call: NA
clone_size: NA
j_call: TRBJ2-7
v_call: TRBV19
cdr3_nt: TGTGCCAGTAGTATATTTTGGCAGGGGGGTAGCTACGAGCAGTACTTC
cdr3_aa: CASSIFWQGGSYEQYF

d_call: NA
clone_size: once
j_call: TRBJ2-3
v_call: TRBV7-9
cdr3_nt: TGTGCCAGCAGCTTACAAGGCAGGACAGATACGCAGTATTTT
cdr3_aa: CASSLQGRTDTQYF

d_call: TRBD2
clone_size: once
j_call: TRBJ2-7
v_call: TRBV6-6
cdr3_nt: TGTGCCAGCAGTCGCGAGCCAGCGGGAGTTGGGGAGCAGTACTTC
cdr3_aa: CASSREPAGVGEQYF

d_call: TRBD1
clone_size: NA
j_call: TRBJ2-7
v_call: TRBV5-1
cdr3_nt: TGCGCCAGCAGCCGGGACAGGTCAGGGGAGCAGTACTTC
cdr3_aa: CASSRDRSGEQYF

d_call: TRBD2
clone_size: NA
j_call: TRBJ2-7
v_call: TRBV4-1
cdr3_nt: TGCGCCAGCAGCCCCTTAGGACTAGCGGATTACGAGCAGTACTTC
cdr3_aa: CASSPLGLADYEQYF

d_call: NA
clone_size: NA
j_call: TRBJ2-7
v_call: TRBV6-5
cdr3_nt: TGTGCCAGCAGTTACGGGGGATCCTACGAGCAGTACTTC
cdr3_aa: CASSYGGSYEQYF

d_call: NA
clone_size: NA
j_call: TRBJ2-5
v_call: TRBV18
cdr3_nt: TGTGCCAGCTCACCACAAGGGGAGCAGTACTTC
cdr3_aa: CASSPQGEQYF

d_call: NA
clone_size: NA
j_call: TRBJ2-7
v_call: TRBV21-1
cdr3_nt: TGTGCCAGCAGCACTGAAGGGGGCAGGGCCTACGAGCAGTACTTC
cdr3_aa: CASSTEGGRAYEQYF

d_call: NA
clone_size: NA
j_call: TRBJ2-7
v_call: TRBV27
cdr3_nt: TGTGCCAGCAGTCGCCTGCCGAAATCCTACGAGCAGTACTTC
cdr3_aa: CASSRLPKSYEQYF

d_call: NA
clone_size: NA
j_call: TRBJ2-5
v_call: TRBV7-8
cdr3_nt: TGTGCCAGCAGCTTAGGCCCCGCCGGCCAGTACTTC
cdr3_aa: CASSLGPAGQYF

d_call: NA
clone_size: NA
j_call: TRBJ2-7
v_call: TRBV5-5
cdr3_nt: TGTGCCAGCAGCTTGGAGGCCCCCCCGTACGAGCAGTACTTC
cdr3_aa: CASSLEAPPYEQYF

d_call: TRBD1
clone_size: NA
j_call: TRBJ1-5
v_call: TRBV6-6
cdr3_nt: TGTGCCAGCAGTTCGGGACAGTTAAATCAGCCCCAGCATTTT
cdr3_aa: CASSSGQLNQPQHF

d_call: NA
clone_size: NA
j_call: TRBJ2-7
v_call: TRBV2
cdr3_nt: TGTGCCAGCAGTAAAACCACCAATTCCTACGAGCAGTACTTC
cdr3_aa: CASSKTTNSYEQYF

d_call: NA
clone_size: NA
j_call: TRBJ2-1
v_call: TRBV20-1
cdr3_nt: TGCAGTGCTAGACCGCACAATGAGCAGTTCTTC
cdr3_aa: CSARPHNEQFF

d_call: TRBD2
clone_size: NA
j_call: TRBJ2-7
v_call: TRBV7-6
cdr3_nt: TGTGCCAGCAGCCCGCAGACTAGCGGAACAAGTAGCTCCTACGAGCAGTACTTC
cdr3_aa: CASSPQTSGTSSSYEQYF

d_call: NA
clone_size: NA
j_call: TRBJ2-7
v_call: TRBV28
cdr3_nt: TGTGCCAGCAGTAGGGGCAGCCCCTACGAGCAGTACTTC
cdr3_aa: CASSRGSPYEQYF

d_call: NA
clone_size: NA
j_call: TRBJ1-4
v_call: TRBV9
cdr3_nt: TGTGCCAGCAGCTCACTCGGGGGCATGGATGAAAAACTGTTTTTT
cdr3_aa: CASSSLGGMDEKLFF

d_call: NA
clone_size: NA
j_call: TRBJ1-2
v_call: TRBV5-6
cdr3_nt: TGTGCCAGCAGCACCCCAGGGTTAGCTAACTATGGCTACACCTTC
cdr3_aa: CASSTPGLANYGYTF

d_call: NA
clone_size: NA
j_call: TRBJ2-5
v_call: TRBV5-1
cdr3_nt: TGCGCCAGCAGCTCTACAACAGCCCAAGAGACCCAGTACTTC
cdr3_aa: CASSSTTAQETQYF

d_call: NA
clone_size: once
j_call: TRBJ1-5
v_call: TRBV7-2
cdr3_nt: TGTGCCAGCAGACCCGGGAGTGGGAGCAATCAGCCCCAGCATTTT
cdr3_aa: CASRPGSGSNQPQHF

d_call: NA
clone_size: NA
j_call: TRBJ2-5
v_call: TRBV18
cdr3_nt: TGTGCCAGCTCACCATTGGACAGCTCAGCTCGGGAGACCCAGTACTTC
cdr3_aa: CASSPLDSSARETQYF

d_call: NA
clone_size: few
j_call: TRBJ1-4
v_call: TRBV7-9
cdr3_nt: TGTGCCAGCAGCTTAGGTTACCAACCGAATGAAAAACTGTTTTTT
cdr3_aa: CASSLGYQPNEKLFF

d_call: NA
clone_size: NA
j_call: TRBJ2-7
v_call: TRBV21-1
cdr3_nt: TGTGCCATCCCCCCGGGGACGGCGAGCTCCTACGAGCAGTACTTC
cdr3_aa: CAIPPGTASSYEQYF

d_call: NA
clone_size: NA
j_call: TRBJ1-5
v_call: TRBV7-8
cdr3_nt: TGTGCCAGCAGCTCTCGTCCAGGACAGAAGCAGCCCCAGCATTTT
cdr3_aa: CASSSRPGQKQPQHF

d_call: NA
clone_size: NA
j_call: TRBJ1-1
v_call: TRBV27
cdr3_nt: TGTGCCAGCAGCCCTCGGGTGGGAACTGAAGCTTTCTTT
cdr3_aa: CASSPRVGTEAFF

d_call: NA
clone_size: NA
j_call: TRBJ1-5
v_call: TRBV7-9
cdr3_nt: TGTGCCAGCAGCCTAACGATGGGGCAGGGACGGGTCAATCAGCCCCAGCATTTT
cdr3_aa: CASSLTMGQGRVNQPQHF

d_call: TRBD2
clone_size: NA
j_call: TRBJ2-7
v_call: TRBV27
cdr3_nt: TGTGCCGGCCAGACTAGCACCAACTCCTACGAGCAGTACTTC
cdr3_aa: CAGQTSTNSYEQYF